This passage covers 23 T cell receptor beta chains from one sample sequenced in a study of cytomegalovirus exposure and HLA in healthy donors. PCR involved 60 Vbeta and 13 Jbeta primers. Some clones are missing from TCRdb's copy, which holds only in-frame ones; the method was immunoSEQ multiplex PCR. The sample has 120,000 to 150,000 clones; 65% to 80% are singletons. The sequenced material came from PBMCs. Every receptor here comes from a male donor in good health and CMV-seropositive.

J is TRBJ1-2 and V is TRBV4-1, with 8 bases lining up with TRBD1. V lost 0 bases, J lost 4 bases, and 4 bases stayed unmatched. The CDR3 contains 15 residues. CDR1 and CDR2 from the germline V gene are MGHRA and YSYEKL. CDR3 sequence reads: CASSQEDTGGYGYTF. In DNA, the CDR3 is TGCGCCAGCAGCCAAGAGGATACAGGGGGCTATGGCTACACCTTC.

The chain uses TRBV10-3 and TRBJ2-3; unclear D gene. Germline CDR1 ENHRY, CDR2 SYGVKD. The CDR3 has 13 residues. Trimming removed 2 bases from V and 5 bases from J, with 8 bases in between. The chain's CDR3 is CAISETTKDTQYF. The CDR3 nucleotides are TGTGCCATCAGTGAGACAACTAAAGATACGCAGTATTTT.

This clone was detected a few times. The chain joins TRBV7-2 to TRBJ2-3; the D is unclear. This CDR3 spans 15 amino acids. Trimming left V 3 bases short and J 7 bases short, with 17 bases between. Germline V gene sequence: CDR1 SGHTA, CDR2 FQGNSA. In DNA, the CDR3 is TGTGCCAGCAGCTTTCAGAGTCCCACACAGAATACGCAGTATTTT. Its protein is CASSFQSPTQNTQYF.

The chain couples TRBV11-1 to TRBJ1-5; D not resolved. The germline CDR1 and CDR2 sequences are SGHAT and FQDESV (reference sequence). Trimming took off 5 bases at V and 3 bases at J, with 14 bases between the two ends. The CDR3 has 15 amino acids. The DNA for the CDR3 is TGTGCCAGCAGCACCGTGTTGGGCAACAATCAGCCCCAGCATTTT. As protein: CASSTVLGNNQPQHF.

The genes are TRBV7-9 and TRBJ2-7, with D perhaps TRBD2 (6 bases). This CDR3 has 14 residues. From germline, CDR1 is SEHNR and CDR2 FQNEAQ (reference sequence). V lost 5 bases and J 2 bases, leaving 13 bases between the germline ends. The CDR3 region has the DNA TGTGCCAGCAGCGACACGGGGGTTACCTACGAGCAGTACTTC. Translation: CASSDTGVTYEQYF. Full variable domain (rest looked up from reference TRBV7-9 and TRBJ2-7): DTGVSQNPRHKITKRGQNVTFRCDPISEHNRLYWYRQTLGQGPEFLTYFQNEAQLEKSRLLSDRFSAERPKGSFSTLEIQRTEQGDSAMYLCASSDTGVTYEQYFGPGTRLTVT.

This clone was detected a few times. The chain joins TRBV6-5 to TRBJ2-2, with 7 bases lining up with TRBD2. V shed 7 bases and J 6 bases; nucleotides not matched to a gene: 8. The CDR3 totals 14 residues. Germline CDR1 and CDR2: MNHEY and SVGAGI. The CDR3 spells CASTRLAASGELFF. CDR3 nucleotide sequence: TGTGCCAGCACACGACTAGCCGCTTCCGGGGAGCTGTTTTTT.

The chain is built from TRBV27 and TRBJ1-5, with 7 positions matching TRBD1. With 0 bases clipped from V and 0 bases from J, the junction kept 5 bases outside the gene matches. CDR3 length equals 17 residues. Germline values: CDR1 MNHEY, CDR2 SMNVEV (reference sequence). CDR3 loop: CASSLSGRGFSNQPQHF. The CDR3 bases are TGTGCCAGCAGTTTATCCGGCAGGGGGTTTAGCAATCAGCCCCAGCATTTT.

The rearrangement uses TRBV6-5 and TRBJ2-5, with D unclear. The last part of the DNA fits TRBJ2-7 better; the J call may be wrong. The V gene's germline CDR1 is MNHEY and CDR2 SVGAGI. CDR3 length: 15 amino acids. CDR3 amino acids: CASSYSEYLRGEQYF. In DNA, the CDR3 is TGTGCCAGCAGTTACTCGGAGTATTTAAGAGGCGAGCAGTACTTC.

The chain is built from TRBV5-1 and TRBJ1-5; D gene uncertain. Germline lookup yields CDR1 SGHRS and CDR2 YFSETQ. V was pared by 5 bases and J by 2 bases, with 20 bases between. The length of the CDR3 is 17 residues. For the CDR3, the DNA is TGCGCCAGCAGTCATCTTTATTGGGCTTCAGGCAATCAGCCCCAGCATTTT. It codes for CASSHLYWASGNQPQHF.

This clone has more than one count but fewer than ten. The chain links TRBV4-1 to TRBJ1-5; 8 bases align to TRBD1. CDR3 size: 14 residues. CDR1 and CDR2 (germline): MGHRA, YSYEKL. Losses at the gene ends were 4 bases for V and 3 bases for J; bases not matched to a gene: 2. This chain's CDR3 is CASSLGQVNQPQHF. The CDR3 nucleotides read TGCGCCAGCAGCCTGGGACAGGTCAATCAGCCCCAGCATTTT.

The CDR3 is CASSPGGARAFF. The CDR3 DNA reads as TGTGCCAGCAGCCCGGGGGGGGCCAGAGCTTTCTTT. This chain joins TRBV9 and TRBJ1-1, with D tentatively TRBD1 (6 bases). V was shortened by 4 bases and J by 10 bases, with 14 bases between the two germline ends. Germline CDR1 is SGDLS and CDR2 is YYNGEE. The CDR3 length is 12 residues.

The CDR3 coding sequence is TGCAGTGAAGGAGGTAATCCTGGCTACACCTTC. Translation: CSEGGNPGYTF. The chain employs TRBV20-1 and TRBJ1-2, with D unresolved. V lost 7 bases to trimming and J lost 7 bases, with 13 bases between them. The CDR3 contains 11 residues. Germline-derived CDR1 and CDR2 are DFQATT and SNEGSKA (reference sequence).

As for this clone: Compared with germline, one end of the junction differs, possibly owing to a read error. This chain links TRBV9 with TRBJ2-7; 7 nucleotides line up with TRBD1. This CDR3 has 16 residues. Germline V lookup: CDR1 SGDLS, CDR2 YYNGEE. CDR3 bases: TGTGCCAGCAGCCCCCAGACAGGGTCGAGGACCTACGAGCAGCACTTC. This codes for CASSPQTGSRTYEQHF.

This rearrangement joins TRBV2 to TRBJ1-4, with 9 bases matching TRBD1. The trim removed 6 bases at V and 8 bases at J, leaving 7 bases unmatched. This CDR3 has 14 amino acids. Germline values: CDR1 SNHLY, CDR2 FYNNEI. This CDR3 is CASRAGQGYEKLFF. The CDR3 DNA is TGTGCCAGCAGAGCGGGACAGGGATACGAAAAACTGTTTTTT.

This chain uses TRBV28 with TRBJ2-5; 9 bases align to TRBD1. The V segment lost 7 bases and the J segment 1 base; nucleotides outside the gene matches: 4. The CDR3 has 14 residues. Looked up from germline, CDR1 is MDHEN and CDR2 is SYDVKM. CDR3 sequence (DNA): TGTGCCAGCACGAACAGGGGGCCCCAAGAGACCCAGTACTTC. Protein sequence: CASTNRGPQETQYF.

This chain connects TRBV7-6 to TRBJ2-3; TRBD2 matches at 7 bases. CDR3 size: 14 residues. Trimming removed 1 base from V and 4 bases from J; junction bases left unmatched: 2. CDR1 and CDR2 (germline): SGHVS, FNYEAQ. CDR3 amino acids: CASSLGLAADTQYF. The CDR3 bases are TGTGCCAGCAGCTTAGGACTAGCCGCAGATACGCAGTATTTT. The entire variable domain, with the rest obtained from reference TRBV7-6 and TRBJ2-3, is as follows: GAGVSQSPRYKVTKRGQDVALRCDPISGHVSLYWYRQALGQGPEFLTYFNYEAQQDKSGLPNDRFSAERPEGSISTLTIQRTEQRDSAMYRCASSLGLAADTQYFGPGTRLTVL.

The CDR3 bases are TGTGCCAGCACCCACGGGGGGAACACTGAAGCTTTCTTT. As protein: CASTHGGNTEAFF. V gene TRBV5-4 combines with J gene TRBJ1-1; tentative D call: TRBD1 (5 bases). The germline V and J ends were trimmed by 6 bases and 1 base, with 10 bases remaining between them. The CDR3 contains 13 residues. In germline, CDR1 is SGHNT, CDR2 YYREEE (reference sequence).

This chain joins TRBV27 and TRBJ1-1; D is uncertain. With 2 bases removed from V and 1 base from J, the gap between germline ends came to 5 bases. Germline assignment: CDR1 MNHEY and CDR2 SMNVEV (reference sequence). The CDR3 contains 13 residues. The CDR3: CASSLGGNTEAFF. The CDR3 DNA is TGTGCCAGCAGTTTAGGAGGGAACACTGAAGCTTTCTTT.

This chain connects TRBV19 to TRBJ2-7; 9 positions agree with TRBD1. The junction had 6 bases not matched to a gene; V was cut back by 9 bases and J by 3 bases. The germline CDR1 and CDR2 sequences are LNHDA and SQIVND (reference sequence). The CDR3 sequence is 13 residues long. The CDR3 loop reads CASGGQGHYEQYF. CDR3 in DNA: TGTGCCAGCGGGGGACAGGGACACTACGAGCAGTACTTC.

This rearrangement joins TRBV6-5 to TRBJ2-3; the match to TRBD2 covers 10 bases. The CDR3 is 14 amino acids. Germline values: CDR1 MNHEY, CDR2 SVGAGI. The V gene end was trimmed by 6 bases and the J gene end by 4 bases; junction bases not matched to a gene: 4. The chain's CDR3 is CASRTTSGSDTQYF. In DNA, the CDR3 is TGTGCCAGCAGAACGACTAGCGGGTCAGATACGCAGTATTTT.

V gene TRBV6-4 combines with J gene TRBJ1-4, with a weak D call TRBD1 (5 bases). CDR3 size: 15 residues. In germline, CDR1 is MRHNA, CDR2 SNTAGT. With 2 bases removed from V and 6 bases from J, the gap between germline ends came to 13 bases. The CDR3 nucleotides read TGTGCCAGCAGTGACGGGGGGGTGGATGATGAAAAACTGTTTTTT. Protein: CASSDGGVDDEKLFF.

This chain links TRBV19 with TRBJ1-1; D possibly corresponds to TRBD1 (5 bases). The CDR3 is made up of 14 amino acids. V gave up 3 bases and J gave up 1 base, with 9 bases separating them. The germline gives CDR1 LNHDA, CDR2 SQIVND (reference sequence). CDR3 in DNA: TGTGCCAGTAGTATTGGTGGACAGAACACTGAAGCTTTCTTT. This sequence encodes CASSIGGQNTEAFF.

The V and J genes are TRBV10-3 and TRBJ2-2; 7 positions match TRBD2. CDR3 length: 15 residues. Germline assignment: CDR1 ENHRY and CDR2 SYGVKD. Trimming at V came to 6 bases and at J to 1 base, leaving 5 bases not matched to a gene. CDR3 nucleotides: TGTGCCATCAGGGGGGGGACGGTGAACACCGGGGAGCTGTTTTTT. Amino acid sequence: CAIRGGTVNTGELFF.